These 25 T cell receptor beta chains share one sample of origin, sequenced in a study of patients and donors after allogeneic stem cell transplantation. TCRdb re-derived calls from the RT-PCR reads in MiXCR, one entry per CDR3 protein. The sample records approximately 140,000 distinct CDR3 sequences, approximately 40% being singletons. The sequenced material came from blood, either unsorted or a sorted T cell fraction (not recorded which). The source is a human donor who was either an allogeneic HSCT recipient or a stem cell or donor lymphocyte infusion donor (not recorded which). It is not recorded whose cells these are; they may come from a transplant donor.

This chain joins TRBV19 and TRBJ1-1; D unclear. V was clipped by 3 bases and J by 1 base, with 6 bases between them. The CDR3 covers 13 residues. Germline CDR1 and CDR2: LNHDA and SQIVND (reference sequence). The CDR3 sequence is CASSMLTNTEAFF. In nucleotides, the CDR3 is TGTGCCAGTAGTATGTTGACGAACACTGAAGCTTTCTTT. The full variable domain, its missing parts supplied by reference TRBV19 and TRBJ1-1, is DGGITQSPKYLFRKEGQNVTLSCEQNLNHDAMYWYRQDPGQGLRLIYYSQIVNDFQKGDIAEGYSVSREKKESFPLTVTSAQKNPTAFYLCASSMLTNTEAFFGQGTRLTVV.

This clonotype was detected a few times. The chain combines TRBV6-5 with TRBJ1-3, with 9 positions matching TRBD1. The CDR3 has 15 amino acids. V lost 7 bases to trimming and J lost 3 bases; unmatched junction nucleotides: 7. Germline V gene lookup returns CDR1 MNHEY and CDR2 SVGAGI. The CDR3 is CASTRQGESGNTIYF. CDR3 nucleotide sequence: TGTGCCAGCACCCGACAGGGGGAGAGTGGAAACACCATATATTTT.

The genes are TRBV6-5 and TRBJ1-4; D remains ambiguous. This CDR3 is 14 amino acids long. Germline CDR1 is MNHEY and CDR2 is SVGAGI. Trimming removed 2 bases from V and 8 bases from J, with 12 bases in between. CDR3 DNA sequence: TGTGCCAGCAGTTACACCCGGGCCAGGGAAAAACTGTTTTTT. This encodes CASSYTRAREKLFF.

The chain links TRBV7-9 to TRBJ2-5; TRBD1 might be the D (6 bases). Trimming cost V 4 bases and J 2 bases, with 23 bases left between them. The CDR3 spans 18 residues. Germline CDR1 is SEHNR and CDR2 is FQNEAQ (reference sequence). CDR3 sequence reads: CASSSMWGQALLQETQYF. The CDR3, as DNA: TGTGCCAGCAGCTCCATGTGGGGGCAGGCACTACTGCAAGAGACCCAGTACTTC.

This clonotype was counted a few times. This chain joins TRBV12-3 or TRBV12-4 and TRBJ1-6, with 8 positions matching TRBD1. Trimming took 6 bases from V and 14 from J; bases not matched to a gene: 18. The length of the CDR3 is 16 residues. The CDR3 protein is CASSWTSGTGGAALHF. CDR3 nucleotides: TGTGCCAGCAGCTGGACTTCCGGGACAGGTGGGGCGGCCCTCCACTTT.

This clonotype was found once. This chain connects TRBV20-1 to TRBJ1-5; D is possibly TRBD1 (5 bases). Germline V gene lookup returns CDR1 DFQATT and CDR2 SNEGSKA (reference sequence). This CDR3 has 15 amino acids. Trimming cost V 6 bases and J 1 base, with 16 bases left between them. CDR3 in DNA: TGCAGTGCCCGAGGGGTGCAGTGGAGCAATCAGCCCCAGCATTTT. Amino acids: CSARGVQWSNQPQHF.

Written as DNA, the CDR3 is TGCAGTGCTAGGCAAGGGATCCAGCCCCAGCATTTT. Protein: CSARQGIQPQHF. The chain links TRBV20-1 to TRBJ1-5, with D hard to call. Trimming took off 3 bases at V and 7 bases at J, with 10 bases between the two ends. The CDR3 has 12 residues. CDR1 and CDR2 from the germline V gene are DFQATT and SNEGSKA (reference sequence).

The J gene is TRBJ1-5, the V gene TRBV5-1; no firm D call. The CDR3 spans 15 residues. Per germline, CDR1 SGHRS and CDR2 YFSETQ. Trimming removed 4 bases from V and 6 bases from J, with 17 bases in between. In DNA, the CDR3 is TGCGCCAGCAGCGGACCGCGGGGATCGGGTCAGCCCCAGCATTTT. Translated, it gives CASSGPRGSGQPQHF.

This clonotype was recorded a few times. The rearrangement uses TRBV12-3 or TRBV12-4 and TRBJ1-1; D not certain. The V end lost 5 bases, the J end lost 1 base, and 11 bases lay between the germline ends. This CDR3 contains 14 residues. CDR3 loop: CASSPRKANTEAFF. CDR3 DNA sequence: TGTGCCAGCAGTCCCCGGAAGGCGAACACTGAAGCTTTCTTT.

The chain combines TRBV10-3 with TRBJ2-2; perhaps TRBD1 as D (5 bases). CDR1 and CDR2 (germline): ENHRY, SYGVKD. V gave up 6 bases and J gave up 0 bases, with 14 bases separating them. The CDR3 runs to 16 residues. The CDR3 reads CAIRPTADANTGELFF. CDR3 DNA sequence: TGTGCCATCAGACCGACAGCAGACGCGAACACCGGGGAGCTGTTTTTT.

The genes are TRBV5-1 and TRBJ1-6; D may be TRBD1 (5 bases). Trimming left V 1 base short and J 11 bases short, with 16 bases between. The CDR3 totals 15 residues. Looked up from germline, CDR1 is SGHRS and CDR2 is YFSETQ. CDR3 coding DNA: TGCGCCAGCAGCTTGACGACAGAGTCGAGCGCACCCCTCCACTTT. This encodes CASSLTTESSAPLHF.

The sample holds a few counts of this clonotype. The chain is built from TRBV27 and TRBJ1-2, with a tentative D call TRBD1 (6 bases). Trimming left V 5 bases short and J 5 bases short, with 18 bases between. The CDR3 loop spans 15 amino acids. Germline V lookup: CDR1 MNHEY, CDR2 SMNVEV (reference sequence). CDR3 bases: TGTGCCAGCAGTCCAGGAAGACAGGTGCCGTATGGCTACACCTTC. Translating it yields CASSPGRQVPYGYTF.

The table lists this clonotype with a few counts. This chain links TRBV6-2 or TRBV6-3 with TRBJ2-3, with TRBD2 as a possible D gene (5 bases). Germline loops: CDR1 MNHEY, CDR2 SVGEGT. Trimming took 6 bases from V and 4 from J, leaving 5 bases between them. The CDR3 length is 11 residues. The CDR3 DNA reads as TGTGCCAGCAGAGCGGCAGATACGCAGTATTTT. Its protein is CASRAADTQYF.

In its sample, this clonotype was seen a few times. The genes are TRBV9 and TRBJ2-3; D is possibly TRBD2 (5 bases). Deletions cut 0 bases from V and 0 bases from J, with 8 bases between. CDR1 and CDR2 from the germline V gene are SGDLS and YYNGEE. The CDR3 loop spans 15 amino acids. The CDR3 here is CASSVDAGSTDTQYF. Written as DNA, the CDR3 is TGTGCCAGCAGCGTAGACGCGGGTAGCACAGATACGCAGTATTTT.

This clonotype occurred a few times. The rearrangement joins TRBV6-1 to TRBJ1-1, with D perhaps matching TRBD1 (5 bases). Deletions cut 7 bases from V and 0 bases from J, with 15 bases between. The CDR3 has 15 amino acids. Germline V gives CDR1 MNHNS, CDR2 SASEGT. CDR3 DNA sequence: TGTGCCAGCATGGGGGGTAGGCACTTGAACACTGAAGCTTTCTTT. It encodes CASMGGRHLNTEAFF.

This clonotype was seen only a few times. V gene TRBV2 combines with J gene TRBJ2-7; TRBD2 is a possible D gene (5 bases). The CDR3 covers 14 residues. Trimming stripped 8 bases from V and 0 bases from J, with 14 bases between. Germline V gene sequence: CDR1 SNHLY, CDR2 FYNNEI. The CDR3 DNA reads as TGTGCCAGCGGTGGACTGGGGAGCTCCTACGAGCAGTACGTC. It specifies CASGGLGSSYEQYV.

The sample holds a few counts of this clonotype. The chain carries TRBV29-1 and TRBJ1-2, with TRBD1 matching over 7 bases. Germline loops: CDR1 SQVTM, CDR2 ANQGSEA. V lost 3 bases to trimming and J lost 8 bases; unmatched junction nucleotides: 9. CDR3 size: 13 residues. Here the CDR3 reads CSVDRIGGEGYTF. The CDR3 DNA reads TGCAGCGTTGACCGGATAGGGGGCGAAGGCTACACCTTC.

The CDR3 nucleotides read TGTGCCAGCATCCTTGGACAAGCTAGCACAGATACGCAGTATTTT. It translates to CASILGQASTDTQYF. The chain couples TRBV12-3 or TRBV12-4 to TRBJ2-3; D possibly corresponds to TRBD1 (5 bases). V was clipped by 7 bases and J by 0 bases, with 14 bases between them. The CDR3 contains 15 residues.

This chain links TRBV5-1 with TRBJ2-6; D remains unclear. CDR3 length equals 16 residues. Germline lookup yields CDR1 SGHRS and CDR2 YFSETQ. V was pared by 1 base and J by 1 base, with 9 bases between. CDR3 bases: TGCGCCAGCAGCTTGCCTTGGGCATCTGGGGCCAACGTCCTGACTTTC. Translation: CASSLPWASGANVLTF.

This clonotype was found many times. The chain employs TRBV6-5 and TRBJ1-5; D is possibly TRBD1 (5 bases). Per the germline V gene, CDR1 is MNHEY and CDR2 is SVGAGI. Trimming stripped 8 bases from V and 7 bases from J, with 15 bases between. This CDR3 has 13 residues. This CDR3 is CASRRDREQPQHF. The CDR3 region has the DNA TGTGCCAGCCGCCGGGACCGAGAGCAGCCCCAGCATTTT.

The J gene is TRBJ1-1, the V gene TRBV4-2; the D is unclear. V lost 9 bases and J 0 bases, leaving 20 bases between the germline ends. The CDR3 covers 16 residues. Germline values: CDR1 LGHNA, CDR2 YNFKEQ. CDR3 protein: CASSTLGSPMNTEAFF. CDR3 nucleotide sequence: TGTGCCAGTAGCACCTTAGGGAGCCCCATGAACACTGAAGCTTTCTTT.

Here the CDR3 reads CASSLSRDTQYF. The CDR3 DNA reads TGTGCCAGCAGTTTATCTAGGGATACGCAGTATTTT. The chain joins TRBV27 to TRBJ2-3; D unclear. CDR1 is MNHEY and CDR2 is SMNVEV in the germline V gene (reference sequence). This CDR3 has 12 amino acids. Trimming took off 0 bases at V and 6 bases at J, with 4 bases between the two ends.

The gene calls are TRBV4-3 and TRBJ1-2, with D uncertain. The CDR3 loop spans 14 amino acids. Per the germline V gene, CDR1 is LGHNA and CDR2 is YSLEER. Trimming removed 4 bases at V and 4 bases at J, with 13 bases between. The CDR3: CASSPAPVGYGYTF. CDR3 DNA: TGCGCCAGCAGCCCTGCCCCGGTTGGCTATGGCTACACCTTC.

J is TRBJ1-2 and V is TRBV12-3 or TRBV12-4, with D possibly matching TRBD1 (6 bases). Trimming pared 2 bases from V and 1 base from J, leaving 14 bases between. This CDR3 has 16 residues. CDR3 residues: CASSLFRDTLNYGYTF. The CDR3 DNA reads as TGTGCCAGCAGTTTATTCCGGGACACTCTTAACTATGGCTACACCTTC.

V gene TRBV12-3 or TRBV12-4 combines with J gene TRBJ2-1, with 7 positions matching TRBD1. Trimming cost V 1 base and J 2 bases; bases outside gene matches: 8. The CDR3 contains 17 residues. CDR3 sequence: CASSLGPRDSTYNEQFF. CDR3 DNA sequence: TGTGCCAGCAGTTTAGGCCCCCGGGACAGCACCTACAATGAGCAGTTCTTC.